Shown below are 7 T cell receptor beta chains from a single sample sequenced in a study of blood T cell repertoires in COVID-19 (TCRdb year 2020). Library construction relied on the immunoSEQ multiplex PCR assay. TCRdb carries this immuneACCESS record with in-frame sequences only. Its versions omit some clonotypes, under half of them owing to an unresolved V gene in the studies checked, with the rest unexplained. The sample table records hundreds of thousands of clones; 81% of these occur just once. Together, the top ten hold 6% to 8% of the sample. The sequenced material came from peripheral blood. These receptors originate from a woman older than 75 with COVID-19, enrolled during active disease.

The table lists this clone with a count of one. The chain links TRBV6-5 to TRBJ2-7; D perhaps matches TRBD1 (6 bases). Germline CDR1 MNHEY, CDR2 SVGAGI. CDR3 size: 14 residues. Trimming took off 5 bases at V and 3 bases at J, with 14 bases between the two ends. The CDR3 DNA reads TGTGCCAGCAGTACCACCCGACAGGTCTACGAGCAGTACTTC. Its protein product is CASSTTRQVYEQYF.

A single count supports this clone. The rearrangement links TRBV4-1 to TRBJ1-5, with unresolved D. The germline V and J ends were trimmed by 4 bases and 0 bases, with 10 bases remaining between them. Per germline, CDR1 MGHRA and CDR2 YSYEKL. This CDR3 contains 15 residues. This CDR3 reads CASSRQANSNQPQHF. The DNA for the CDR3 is TGCGCCAGCAGCCGCCAGGCTAATAGCAATCAGCCCCAGCATTTT.

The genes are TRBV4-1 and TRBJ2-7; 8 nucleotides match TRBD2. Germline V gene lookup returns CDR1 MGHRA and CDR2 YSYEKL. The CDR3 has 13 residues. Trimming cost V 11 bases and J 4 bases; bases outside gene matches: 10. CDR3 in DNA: TGCGCCGCGGGGCGGGAGGAAGGGTACGAGCAGTACTTC. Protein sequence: CAAGREEGYEQYF.

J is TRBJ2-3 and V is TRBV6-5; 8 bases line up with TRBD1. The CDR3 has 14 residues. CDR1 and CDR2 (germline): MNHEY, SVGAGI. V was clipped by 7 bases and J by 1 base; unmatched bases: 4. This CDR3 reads CASTRGQGTDTQYF. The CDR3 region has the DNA TGTGCCAGCACCCGGGGACAGGGCACAGATACGCAGTATTTT.

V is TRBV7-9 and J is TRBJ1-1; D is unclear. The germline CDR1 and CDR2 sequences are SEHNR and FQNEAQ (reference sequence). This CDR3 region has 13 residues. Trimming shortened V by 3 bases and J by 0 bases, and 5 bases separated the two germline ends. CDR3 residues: CASSFAMNTEAFF. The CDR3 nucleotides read TGTGCCAGCAGCTTTGCTATGAACACTGAAGCTTTCTTT.

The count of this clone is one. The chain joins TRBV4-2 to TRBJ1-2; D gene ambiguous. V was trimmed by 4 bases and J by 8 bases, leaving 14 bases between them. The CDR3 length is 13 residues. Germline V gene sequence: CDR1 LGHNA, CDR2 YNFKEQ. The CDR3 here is CASSRGGSQGYTF. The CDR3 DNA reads TGTGCCAGCAGCCGGGGAGGGTCGCAGGGCTACACCTTC.

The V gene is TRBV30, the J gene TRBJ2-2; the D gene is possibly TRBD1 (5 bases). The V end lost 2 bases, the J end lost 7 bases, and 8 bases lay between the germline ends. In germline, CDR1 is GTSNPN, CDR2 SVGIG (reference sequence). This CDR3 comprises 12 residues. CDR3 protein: CAWSLGLGELFF. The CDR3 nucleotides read TGTGCCTGGAGTTTGGGGCTCGGGGAGCTGTTTTTT.